This T cell receptor beta chain was recovered during a study of beta chain features in type 1 diabetes. Findings and caveats of the study: PCR, the amplification step, might favor shorter templates, equally in patients and controls.

Sequenced material consisted of expressed TCRB transcripts (all of the isolated RNA was reverse transcribed). Profiling relied on immunoSEQ multiplex PCR, and the TCRdb table lists in-frame clones only, not all of them. The sample consists of 120,000 to 150,000 clones, around 50% of them appearing once. To note about this clone: Its target is not known.

Sequencing was carried out using Tregs from blood. The clonotype was recovered from a man aged 18 to 30 in good health.

The CDR3 DNA reads TGTGCCAGCAGCGTAGCTACCGATCGAGGCGTAGAGCAGTTCTTC. Amino acid sequence: CASSVATDRGVEQFF. V usage is TRBV9 and J usage is TRBJ2-1; D gene ambiguous. Germline lookup yields CDR1 SGDLS and CDR2 YYNGEE. The CDR3 is 15 amino acids. The V end lost 0 bases, the J end lost 10 bases, and 17 bases lay between the germline ends.